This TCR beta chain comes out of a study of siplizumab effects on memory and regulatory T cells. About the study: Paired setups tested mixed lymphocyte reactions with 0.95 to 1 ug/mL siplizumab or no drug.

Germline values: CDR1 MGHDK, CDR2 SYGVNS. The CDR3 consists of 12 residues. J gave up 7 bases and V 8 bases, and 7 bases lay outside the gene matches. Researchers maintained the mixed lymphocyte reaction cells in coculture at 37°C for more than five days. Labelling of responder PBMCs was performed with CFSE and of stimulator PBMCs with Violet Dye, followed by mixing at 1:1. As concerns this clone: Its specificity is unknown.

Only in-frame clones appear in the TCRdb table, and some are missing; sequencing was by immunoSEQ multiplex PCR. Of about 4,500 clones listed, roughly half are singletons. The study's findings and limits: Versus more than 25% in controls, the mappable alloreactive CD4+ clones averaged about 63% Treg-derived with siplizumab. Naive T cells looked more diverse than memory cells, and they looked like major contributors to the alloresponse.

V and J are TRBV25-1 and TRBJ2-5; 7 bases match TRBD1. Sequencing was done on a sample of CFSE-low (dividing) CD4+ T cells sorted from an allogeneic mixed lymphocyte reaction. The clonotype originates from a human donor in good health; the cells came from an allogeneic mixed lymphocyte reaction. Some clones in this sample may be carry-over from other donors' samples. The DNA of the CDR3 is TGTGCCAGCGCACAGGGGTTGGCGACCCAGTACTTC. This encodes CASAQGLATQYF. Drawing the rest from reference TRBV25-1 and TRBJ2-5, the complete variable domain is EADIYQTPRYLVIGTGKKITLECSQTMGHDKMYWYQQDPGMELHLIHYSYGVNSTEKGDLSSESTVSRIRTEHFPLTLESARPSHTSQYLCASAQGLATQYFGPGTRLLVL.